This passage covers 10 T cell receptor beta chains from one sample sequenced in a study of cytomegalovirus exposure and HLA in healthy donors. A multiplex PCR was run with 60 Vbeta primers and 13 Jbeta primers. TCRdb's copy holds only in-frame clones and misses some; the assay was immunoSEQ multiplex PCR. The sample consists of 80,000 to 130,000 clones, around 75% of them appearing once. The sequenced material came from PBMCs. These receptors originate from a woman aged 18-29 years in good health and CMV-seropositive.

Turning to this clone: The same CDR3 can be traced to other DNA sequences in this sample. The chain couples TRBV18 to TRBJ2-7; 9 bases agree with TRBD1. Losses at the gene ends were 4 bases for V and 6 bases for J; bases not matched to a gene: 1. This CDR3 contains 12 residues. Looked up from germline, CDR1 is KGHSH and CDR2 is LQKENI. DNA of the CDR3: TGTGCCAGCTCACGGGACAGGGTCGAGCAGTACTTC. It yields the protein CASSRDRVEQYF.

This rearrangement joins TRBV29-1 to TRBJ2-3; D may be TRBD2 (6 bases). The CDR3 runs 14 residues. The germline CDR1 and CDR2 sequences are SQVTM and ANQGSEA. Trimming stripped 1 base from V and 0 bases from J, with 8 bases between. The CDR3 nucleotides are TGCAGCGTTGAAGGGGGGGATAGCACAGATACGCAGTATTTT. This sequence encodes CSVEGGDSTDTQYF.

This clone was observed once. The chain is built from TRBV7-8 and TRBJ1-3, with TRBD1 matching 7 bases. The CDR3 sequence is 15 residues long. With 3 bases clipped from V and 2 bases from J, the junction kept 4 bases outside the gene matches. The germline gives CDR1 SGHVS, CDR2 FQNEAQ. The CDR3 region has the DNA TGTGCCAGCAGCTTCGACAGGGTAACTGGAAACACCATATATTTT. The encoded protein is CASSFDRVTGNTIYF.

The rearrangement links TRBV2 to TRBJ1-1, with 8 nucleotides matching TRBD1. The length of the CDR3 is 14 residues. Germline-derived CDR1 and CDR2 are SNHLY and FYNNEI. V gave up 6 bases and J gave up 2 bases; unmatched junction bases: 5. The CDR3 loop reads CASRQQGGNTEAFF. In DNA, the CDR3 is TGTGCCAGCAGACAACAGGGGGGCAACACTGAAGCTTTCTTT.

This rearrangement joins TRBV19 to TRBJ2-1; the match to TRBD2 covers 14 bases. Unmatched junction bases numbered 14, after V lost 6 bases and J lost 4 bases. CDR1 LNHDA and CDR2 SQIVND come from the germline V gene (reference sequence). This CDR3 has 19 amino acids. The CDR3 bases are TGTGCCAGTAGACATTCCCCGGGACTAGCGGGAGTCCGGTACAATGAGCAGTTCTTC. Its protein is CASRHSPGLAGVRYNEQFF. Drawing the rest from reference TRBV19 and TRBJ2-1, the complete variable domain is DGGITQSPKYLFRKEGQNVTLSCEQNLNHDAMYWYRQDPGQGLRLIYYSQIVNDFQKGDIAEGYSVSREKKESFPLTVTSAQKNPTAFYLCASRHSPGLAGVRYNEQFFGPGTRLTVL.

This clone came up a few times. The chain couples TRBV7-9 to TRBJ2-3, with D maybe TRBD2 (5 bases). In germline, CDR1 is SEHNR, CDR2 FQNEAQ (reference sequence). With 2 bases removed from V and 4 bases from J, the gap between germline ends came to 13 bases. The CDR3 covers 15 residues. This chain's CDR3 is CASSLLEGFADTQYF. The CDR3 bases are TGTGCCAGCAGCTTATTAGAGGGTTTCGCAGATACGCAGTATTTT.

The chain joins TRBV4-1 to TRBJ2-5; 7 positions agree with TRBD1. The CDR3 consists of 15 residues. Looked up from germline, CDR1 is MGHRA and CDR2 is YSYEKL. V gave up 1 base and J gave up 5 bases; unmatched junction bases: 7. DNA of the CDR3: TGCGCCAGCAGCCAAGTTCCAGGGGGAAGCGAGACCCAGTACTTC. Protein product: CASSQVPGGSETQYF.

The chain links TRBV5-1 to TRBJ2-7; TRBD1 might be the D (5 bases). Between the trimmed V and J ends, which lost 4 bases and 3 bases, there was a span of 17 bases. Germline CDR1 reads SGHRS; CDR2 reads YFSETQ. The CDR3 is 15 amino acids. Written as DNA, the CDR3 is TGCGCCAGCAGCCACGACAGTTCCGGTGGCTACGAGCAGTACTTC. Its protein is CASSHDSSGGYEQYF. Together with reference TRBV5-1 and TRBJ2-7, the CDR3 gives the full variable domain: KAGVTQTPRYLIKTRGQQVTLSCSPISGHRSVSWYQQTPGQGLQFLFEYFSETQRNKGNFPGRFSGRQFSNSRSEMNVSTLELGDSALYLCASSHDSSGGYEQYFGPGTRLTVT.

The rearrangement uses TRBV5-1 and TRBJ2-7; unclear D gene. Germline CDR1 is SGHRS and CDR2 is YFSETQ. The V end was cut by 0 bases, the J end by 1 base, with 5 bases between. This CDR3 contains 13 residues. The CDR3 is CASSLGHSYEQYF. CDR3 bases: TGCGCCAGCAGCTTGGGTCATTCCTACGAGCAGTACTTC.

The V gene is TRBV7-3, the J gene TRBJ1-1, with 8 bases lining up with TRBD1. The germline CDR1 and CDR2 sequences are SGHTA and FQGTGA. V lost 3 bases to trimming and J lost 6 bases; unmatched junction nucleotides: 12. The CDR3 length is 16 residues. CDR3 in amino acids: CASSFGPGQVAPEAFF. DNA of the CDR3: TGTGCCAGCAGCTTCGGACCGGGACAGGTTGCCCCTGAAGCTTTCTTT.